This is a list of T cell receptor beta chains from one sample in a study of T-cell memory formation after mild COVID-19. TCRdb re-called the 5' RACE reads with MiXCR, one entry per CDR3 protein. Of 200,000 to 300,000 distinct CDR3 sequences detected, 7.5% to 10% appear once; the ten largest clones hold around 20%. What was sequenced was PBMCs or a T cell subset sorted from them (not recorded which). The receptors shown here come from a man younger than 30 who had mild COVID-19 (a few samples of this study predate the infection). Cell type and time point are not known. Each CDR3 is given with its conserved first and last residue. Each record gives: V gene, clone size, J gene, D gene, CDR3 DNA, CDR3 protein. The D gene is left open where the match is weak. Where a row states a size, it is once, few, many or the class of an expanded clone; other rows omit it.

v_gene: TRBV20-1
abundance: few
j_gene: TRBJ2-2
d_gene: -
CDR3nt: TGCAGTGCTAGAAGGGGGTACAACACCGGGGAGCTGTTTTTT
CDR3aa: CSARRGYNTGELFF

v_gene: TRBV25-1
abundance: -
j_gene: TRBJ2-1
d_gene: TRBD1
CDR3nt: TGTGCCAGCCGCCTCGGGACAGGAATTTACAATGAGCAGTTCTTC
CDR3aa: CASRLGTGIYNEQFF

v_gene: TRBV3-1
abundance: -
j_gene: TRBJ2-5
d_gene: -
CDR3nt: TGTGCCAGCAGCCAAGCTTGGGGGGCAGAGACCCAGTACTTC
CDR3aa: CASSQAWGAETQYF

v_gene: TRBV7-8
abundance: -
j_gene: TRBJ2-2
d_gene: -
CDR3nt: TGTGCCAGCAGCCCCTCGGGCGGGGCGTTCGGGGAGCTGTTTTTT
CDR3aa: CASSPSGGAFGELFF

v_gene: TRBV4-3
abundance: few
j_gene: TRBJ1-1
d_gene: TRBD1
CDR3nt: TGCGCCAGCAGCCAAGACTTGACAGGGGCCGAAGCTTTCTTT
CDR3aa: CASSQDLTGAEAFF

v_gene: TRBV29-1
abundance: -
j_gene: TRBJ2-3
d_gene: -
CDR3nt: TGCAGCGTTGAAATGGCGGGGAGCACAGATACGCAGTATTTT
CDR3aa: CSVEMAGSTDTQYF

v_gene: TRBV11-2
abundance: few
j_gene: TRBJ1-1
d_gene: -
CDR3nt: TGTGCCAGCAGCTTAGACCAAGGACGGGATCTCACTGAAGCTTTCTTT
CDR3aa: CASSLDQGRDLTEAFF

v_gene: TRBV20-1
abundance: -
j_gene: TRBJ1-2
d_gene: -
CDR3nt: TGCAGTGCTAGTTCCAGGCAACTCGGCTATGGCTACACCTTC
CDR3aa: CSASSRQLGYGYTF

v_gene: TRBV7-2
abundance: many
j_gene: TRBJ2-1
d_gene: -
CDR3nt: TGTGCCAGCAGCCTCGTCGGCGGAAGCTCCTACAATGAGCAGTTCTTC
CDR3aa: CASSLVGGSSYNEQFF

v_gene: TRBV7-2
abundance: -
j_gene: TRBJ1-3
d_gene: TRBD1
CDR3nt: TGTGCCAGCAGCTTAATCGGGACAGGAGGAAACACCATATATTTT
CDR3aa: CASSLIGTGGNTIYF

v_gene: TRBV9
abundance: few
j_gene: TRBJ2-5
d_gene: TRBD2
CDR3nt: TGTGCCAGCAGGTCCCGGAGAGCGGGGGAAGAGACCCAGTACTTC
CDR3aa: CASRSRRAGEETQYF

v_gene: TRBV12-3/TRBV12-4
abundance: -
j_gene: TRBJ2-2
d_gene: -
CDR3nt: TGTGCCAGCAGTTTAGGCCTGACCGGGGATCTGTTTTTT
CDR3aa: CASSLGLTGDLFF

v_gene: TRBV6-2/TRBV6-3
abundance: few
j_gene: TRBJ2-1
d_gene: -
CDR3nt: TGTGCCAGCAGTGGGTTGAGGGGGTCCTACAATGAGCAGTTCTTC
CDR3aa: CASSGLRGSYNEQFF

v_gene: TRBV5-6
abundance: few
j_gene: TRBJ1-2
d_gene: -
CDR3nt: TGTGCCAGCACCCGGGACTTGAACTATGGCTACACCTTC
CDR3aa: CASTRDLNYGYTF

v_gene: TRBV7-2
abundance: -
j_gene: TRBJ2-3
d_gene: TRBD2
CDR3nt: TGTGCCAGCAGCCCAGGACTAGCGGGGGGTTGGGATACGCAGTATTTT
CDR3aa: CASSPGLAGGWDTQYF

v_gene: TRBV6-2/TRBV6-3
abundance: few
j_gene: TRBJ2-1
d_gene: TRBD2
CDR3nt: TGTGCCAGCAGGACGCTCCCGGCGGGGGGGAACAATGAGCAGTTCTTC
CDR3aa: CASRTLPAGGNNEQFF

v_gene: TRBV6-1
abundance: -
j_gene: TRBJ2-3
d_gene: TRBD1
CDR3nt: TGTGCCAGCCCGTCGGGACAGGGGACCCCAGATACGCAGTATTTT
CDR3aa: CASPSGQGTPDTQYF

v_gene: TRBV5-5
abundance: -
j_gene: TRBJ1-3
d_gene: -
CDR3nt: TGTGCCAGCAGCTTGGGACAGAGCTCTGGAAACACCATATATTTT
CDR3aa: CASSLGQSSGNTIYF

v_gene: TRBV9
abundance: many
j_gene: TRBJ2-3
d_gene: -
CDR3nt: TGTGCCAGCAGCGTCCTGGGGGGCGATACGCAGTATTTT
CDR3aa: CASSVLGGDTQYF

v_gene: TRBV6-5
abundance: -
j_gene: TRBJ2-1
d_gene: -
CDR3nt: TGTGCCAGCAGACCCCCGATGGGTGAGCAGTTCTTC
CDR3aa: CASRPPMGEQFF

v_gene: TRBV2
abundance: -
j_gene: TRBJ2-5
d_gene: -
CDR3nt: TGTGCCAGCAGTGAAAGGAGGGAGCGGGAGACCCAGTACTTC
CDR3aa: CASSERRERETQYF

v_gene: TRBV20-1
abundance: many
j_gene: TRBJ1-2
d_gene: -
CDR3nt: TGCAGTGCTAGGACACCTAACTATGGCTACACCTTC
CDR3aa: CSARTPNYGYTF

v_gene: TRBV20-1
abundance: many
j_gene: TRBJ2-5
d_gene: TRBD2
CDR3nt: TGCAGTGCTAGAGATCGCGAGCGGGGCCAAGAGACCCAGTACTTC
CDR3aa: CSARDRERGQETQYF